This T cell receptor beta chain is from a study of blood T cell repertoires in COVID-19. Sequencing was performed with immunoSEQ multiplex PCR; in TCRdb, only in-frame clones are kept and a portion is missing. The sample lists some 250,000 clones, 80% to 90% seen once, with 10% to 15% in the top ten. This CDR3 contains 16 residues. Germline-derived CDR1 and CDR2 are LNHDA and SQIVND (reference sequence). The trim removed 5 bases at V and 5 bases at J, leaving 9 bases unmatched. The sequenced material came from peripheral blood. The rearrangement uses TRBV19 and TRBJ2-1; 10 bases align to TRBD2. This receptor was taken from a woman in her 30s with COVID-19, enrolled during active disease. Here the CDR3 DNA reads TGTGCCAGTAGTCGGTCAGCGGGGGGGCACAACAATGAGCAGTTCTTC. Translating gives CASSRSAGGHNNEQFF.